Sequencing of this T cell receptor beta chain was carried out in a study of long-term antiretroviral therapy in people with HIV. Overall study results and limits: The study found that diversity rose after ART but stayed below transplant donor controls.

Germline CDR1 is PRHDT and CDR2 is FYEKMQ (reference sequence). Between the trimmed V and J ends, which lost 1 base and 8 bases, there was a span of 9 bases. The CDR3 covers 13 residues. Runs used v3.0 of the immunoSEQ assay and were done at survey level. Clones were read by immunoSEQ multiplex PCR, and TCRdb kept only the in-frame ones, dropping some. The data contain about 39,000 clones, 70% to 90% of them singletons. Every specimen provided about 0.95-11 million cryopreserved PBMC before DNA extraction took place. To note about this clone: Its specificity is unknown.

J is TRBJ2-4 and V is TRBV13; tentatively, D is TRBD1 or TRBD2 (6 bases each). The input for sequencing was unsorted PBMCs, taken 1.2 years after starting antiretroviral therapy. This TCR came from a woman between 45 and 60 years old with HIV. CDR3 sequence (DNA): TGTGCCAGCAGCTTAGAGGGGGAGGACATTCAGTACTTC. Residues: CASSLEGEDIQYF.